This entry features one TCR beta chain sequence. This clonotype was detected only a few times. The target of this receptor is not known. Base quality data are lacking; no much larger clone is found one base away. The germline V and J ends show losses of 3 bases and 5 bases respectively, and no gene match explains 6 bases of the junction. CDR1 SEHNR and CDR2 FQNEAQ are derived from the germline V gene (reference sequence). From the cysteine up to the phenylalanine, the CDR3 has a length of 14 residues. Of all the DNA, just the CDR3 is kept, 42 bases in frame from base 1. This specimen belongs to a study of T cells of healthy individuals (dated by TCRdb to the late 2010s). To prepare the library, 5' RACE was applied. Sequenced using an Illumina MiSeq. TCRdb applied fastp at Q25 and MiXCR to the public reads, then kept only in-frame beta chains. Every CDR3 protein is listed once, alongside the most common genes and DNA of its rows. A total of about 53,000 distinct CDR3 sequences appear in this sample, roughly 14% of them only once. 16% of the sample is held by the ten biggest clonotypes.

The clonotype comes from a human donor in good health. This receptor chain uses TRBV7-9 and TRBJ2-7, and 8 junction bases match TRBD1. The CDR3 region has the sequence CASSFGTGKHEQYF. In nucleotide form, the sequence is TGTGCCAGCAGCTTTGGGACAGGAAAACACGAGCAGTACTTC.